One T cell receptor beta chain is described in this entry. This specimen comes from a study of CD8 T cells in Susac syndrome. Trimming shortened V by 9 bases and J by 6 bases, and 21 bases separated the two germline ends. The CDR3 loop spans 14 amino acids. Germline V gene data show CDR1 as SGHVS and CDR2 as FQNEAQ. The authors reverse transcribed roughly 0.5 to 1 ug RNA with random hexamers. TCRdb ran MiXCR on the immunoSEQ multiplex PCR reads and lists one entry per CDR3 protein. The repertoire holds about 75,000 distinct CDR3 sequences, with roughly 95% as singletons. Negative isolation was applied to CD8+ and CD4+ T cells, and FACS enrichment was applied to TEMRA cells.

The genes are TRBV7-8 and TRBJ2-7; D is undetermined. This receptor was identified in a human donor with Susac syndrome. The sequenced sample consisted of CD8+ T cells from PBMCs. For the CDR3, the DNA is TGTGCCAGTAACGTAGAAGGCGGAGTAGTCGAGCAGTACTTC. Protein: CASNVEGGVVEQYF.